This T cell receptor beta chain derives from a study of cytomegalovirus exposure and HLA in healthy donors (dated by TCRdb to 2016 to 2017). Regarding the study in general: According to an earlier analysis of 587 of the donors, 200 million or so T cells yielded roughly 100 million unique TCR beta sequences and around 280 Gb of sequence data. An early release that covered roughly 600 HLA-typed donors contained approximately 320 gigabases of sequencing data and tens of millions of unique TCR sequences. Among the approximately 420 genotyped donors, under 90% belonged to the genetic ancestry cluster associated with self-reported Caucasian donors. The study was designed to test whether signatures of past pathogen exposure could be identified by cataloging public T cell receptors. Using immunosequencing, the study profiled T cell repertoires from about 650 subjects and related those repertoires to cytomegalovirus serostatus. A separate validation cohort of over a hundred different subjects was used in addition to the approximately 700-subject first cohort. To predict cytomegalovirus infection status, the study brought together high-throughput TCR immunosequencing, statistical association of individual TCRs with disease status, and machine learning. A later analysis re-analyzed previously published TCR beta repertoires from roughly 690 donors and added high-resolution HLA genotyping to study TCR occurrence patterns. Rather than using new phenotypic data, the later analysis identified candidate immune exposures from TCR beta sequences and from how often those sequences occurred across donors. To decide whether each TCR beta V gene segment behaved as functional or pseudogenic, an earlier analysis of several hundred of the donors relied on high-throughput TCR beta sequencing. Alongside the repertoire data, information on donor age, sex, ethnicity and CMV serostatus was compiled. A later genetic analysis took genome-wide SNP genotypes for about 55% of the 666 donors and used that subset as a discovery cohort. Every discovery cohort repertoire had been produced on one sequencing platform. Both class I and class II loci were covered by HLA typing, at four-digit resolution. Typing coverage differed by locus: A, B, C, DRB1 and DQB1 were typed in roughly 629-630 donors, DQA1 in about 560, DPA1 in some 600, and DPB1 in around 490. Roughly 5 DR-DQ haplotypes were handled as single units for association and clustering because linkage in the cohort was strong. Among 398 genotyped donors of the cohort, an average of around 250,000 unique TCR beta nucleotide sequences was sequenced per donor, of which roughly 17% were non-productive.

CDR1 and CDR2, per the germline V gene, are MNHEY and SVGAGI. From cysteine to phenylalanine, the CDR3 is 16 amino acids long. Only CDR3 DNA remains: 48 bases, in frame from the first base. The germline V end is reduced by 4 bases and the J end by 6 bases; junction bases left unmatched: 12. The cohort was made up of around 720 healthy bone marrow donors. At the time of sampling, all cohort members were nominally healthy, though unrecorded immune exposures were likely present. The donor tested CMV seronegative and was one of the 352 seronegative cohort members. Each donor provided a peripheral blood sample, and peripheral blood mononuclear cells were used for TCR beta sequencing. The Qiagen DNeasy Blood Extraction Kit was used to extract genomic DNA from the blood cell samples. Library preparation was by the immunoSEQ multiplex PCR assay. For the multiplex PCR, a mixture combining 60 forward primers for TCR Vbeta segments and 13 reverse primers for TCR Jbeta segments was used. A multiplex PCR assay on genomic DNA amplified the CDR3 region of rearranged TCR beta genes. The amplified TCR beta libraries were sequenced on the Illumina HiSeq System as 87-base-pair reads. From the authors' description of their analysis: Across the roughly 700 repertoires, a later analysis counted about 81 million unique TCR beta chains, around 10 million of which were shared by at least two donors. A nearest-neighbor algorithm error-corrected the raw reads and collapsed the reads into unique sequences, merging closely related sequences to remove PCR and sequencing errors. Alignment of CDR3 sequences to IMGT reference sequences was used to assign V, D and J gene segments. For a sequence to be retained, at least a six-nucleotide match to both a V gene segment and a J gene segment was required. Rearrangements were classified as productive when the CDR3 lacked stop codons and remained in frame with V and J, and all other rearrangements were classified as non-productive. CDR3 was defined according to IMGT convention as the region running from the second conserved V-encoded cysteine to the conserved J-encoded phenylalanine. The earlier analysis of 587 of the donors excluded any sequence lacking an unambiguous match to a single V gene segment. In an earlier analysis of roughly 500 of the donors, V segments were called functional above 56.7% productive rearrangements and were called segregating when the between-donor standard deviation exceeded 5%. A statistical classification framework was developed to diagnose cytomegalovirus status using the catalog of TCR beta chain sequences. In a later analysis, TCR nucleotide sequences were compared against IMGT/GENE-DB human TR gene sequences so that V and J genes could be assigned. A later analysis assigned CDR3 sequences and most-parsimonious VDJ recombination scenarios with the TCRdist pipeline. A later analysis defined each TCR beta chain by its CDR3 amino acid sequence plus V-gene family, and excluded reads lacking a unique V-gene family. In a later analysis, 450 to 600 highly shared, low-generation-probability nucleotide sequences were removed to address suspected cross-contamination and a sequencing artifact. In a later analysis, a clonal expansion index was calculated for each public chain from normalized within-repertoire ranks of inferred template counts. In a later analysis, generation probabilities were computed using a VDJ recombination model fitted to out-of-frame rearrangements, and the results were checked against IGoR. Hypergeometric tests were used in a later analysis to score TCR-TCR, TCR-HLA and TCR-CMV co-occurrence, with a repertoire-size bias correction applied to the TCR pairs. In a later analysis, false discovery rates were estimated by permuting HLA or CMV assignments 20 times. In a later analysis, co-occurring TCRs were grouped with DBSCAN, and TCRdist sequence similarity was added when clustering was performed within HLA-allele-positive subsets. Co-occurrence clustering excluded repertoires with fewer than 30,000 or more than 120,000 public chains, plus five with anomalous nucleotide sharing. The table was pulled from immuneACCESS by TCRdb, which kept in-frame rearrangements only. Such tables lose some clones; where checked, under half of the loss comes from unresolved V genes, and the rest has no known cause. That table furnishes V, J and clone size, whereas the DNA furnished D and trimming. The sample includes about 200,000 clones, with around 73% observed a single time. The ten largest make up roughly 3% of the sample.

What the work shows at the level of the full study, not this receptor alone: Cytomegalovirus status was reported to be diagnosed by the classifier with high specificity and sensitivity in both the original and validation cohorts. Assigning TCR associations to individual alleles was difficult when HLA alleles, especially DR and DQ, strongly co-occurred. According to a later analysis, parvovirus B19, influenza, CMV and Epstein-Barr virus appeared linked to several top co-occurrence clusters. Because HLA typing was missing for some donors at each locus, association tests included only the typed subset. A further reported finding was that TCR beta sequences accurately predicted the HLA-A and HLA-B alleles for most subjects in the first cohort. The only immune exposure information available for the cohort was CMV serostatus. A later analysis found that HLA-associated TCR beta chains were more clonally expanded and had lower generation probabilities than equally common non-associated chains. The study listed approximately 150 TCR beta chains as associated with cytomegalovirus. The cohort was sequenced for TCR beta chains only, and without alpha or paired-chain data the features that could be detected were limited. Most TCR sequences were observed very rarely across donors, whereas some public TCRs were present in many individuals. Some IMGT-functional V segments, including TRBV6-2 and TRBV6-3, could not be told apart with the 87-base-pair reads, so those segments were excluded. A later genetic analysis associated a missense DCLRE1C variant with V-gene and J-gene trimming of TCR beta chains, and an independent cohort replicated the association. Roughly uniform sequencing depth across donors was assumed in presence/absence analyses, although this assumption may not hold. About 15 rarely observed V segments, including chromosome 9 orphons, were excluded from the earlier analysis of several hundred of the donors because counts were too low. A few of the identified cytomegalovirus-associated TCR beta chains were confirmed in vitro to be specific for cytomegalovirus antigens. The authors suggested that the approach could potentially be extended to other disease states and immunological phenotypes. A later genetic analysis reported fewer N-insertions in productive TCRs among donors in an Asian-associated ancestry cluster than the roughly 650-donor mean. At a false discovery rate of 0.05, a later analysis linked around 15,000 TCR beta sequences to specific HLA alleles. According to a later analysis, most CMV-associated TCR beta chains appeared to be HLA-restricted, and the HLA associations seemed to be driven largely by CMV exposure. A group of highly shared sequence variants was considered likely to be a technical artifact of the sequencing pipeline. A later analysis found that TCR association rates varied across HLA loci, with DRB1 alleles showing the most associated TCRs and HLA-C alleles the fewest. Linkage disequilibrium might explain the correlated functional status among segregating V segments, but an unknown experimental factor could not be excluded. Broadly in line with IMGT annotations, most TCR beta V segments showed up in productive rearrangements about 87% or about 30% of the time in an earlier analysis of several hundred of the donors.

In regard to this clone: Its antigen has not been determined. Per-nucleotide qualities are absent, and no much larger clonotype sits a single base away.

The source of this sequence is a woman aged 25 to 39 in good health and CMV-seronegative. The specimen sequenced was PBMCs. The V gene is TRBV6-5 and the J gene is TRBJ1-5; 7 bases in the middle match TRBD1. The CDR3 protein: CASSFPREQGGQPQHF. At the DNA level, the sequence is TGTGCCAGCAGTTTCCCGCGTGAGCAGGGGGGTCAGCCCCAGCATTTT.